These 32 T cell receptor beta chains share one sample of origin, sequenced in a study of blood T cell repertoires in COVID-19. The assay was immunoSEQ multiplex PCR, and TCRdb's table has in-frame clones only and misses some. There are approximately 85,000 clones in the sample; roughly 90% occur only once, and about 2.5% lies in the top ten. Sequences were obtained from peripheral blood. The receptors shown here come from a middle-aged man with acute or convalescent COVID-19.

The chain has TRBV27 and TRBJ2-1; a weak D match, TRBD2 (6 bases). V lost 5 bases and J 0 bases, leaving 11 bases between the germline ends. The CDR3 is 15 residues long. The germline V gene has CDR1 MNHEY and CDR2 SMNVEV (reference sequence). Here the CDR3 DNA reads TGTGCCAGCAGTCTGGAGGGGAGCTCCTACAATGAGCAGTTCTTC. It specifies CASSLEGSSYNEQFF.

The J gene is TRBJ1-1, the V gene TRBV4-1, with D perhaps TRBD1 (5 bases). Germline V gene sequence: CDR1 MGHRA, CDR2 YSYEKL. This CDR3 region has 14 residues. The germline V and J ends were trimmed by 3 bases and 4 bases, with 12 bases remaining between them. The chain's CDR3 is CASSQLGARTEAFF. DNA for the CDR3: TGCGCCAGCAGCCAGCTAGGGGCGCGCACTGAAGCTTTCTTT.

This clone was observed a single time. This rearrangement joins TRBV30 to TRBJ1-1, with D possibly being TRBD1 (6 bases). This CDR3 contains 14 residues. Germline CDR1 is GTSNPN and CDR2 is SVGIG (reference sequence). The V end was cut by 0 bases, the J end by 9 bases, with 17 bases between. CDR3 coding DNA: TGTGCCTGGAGTGTATTGCCTAGGACAGTTAAAGCTTTCTTT. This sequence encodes CAWSVLPRTVKAFF.

This CDR3 reads CASSLNREPNTGELFF. CDR3 DNA sequence: TGTGCCAGCAGCCTAAACCGGGAACCAAACACCGGGGAGCTGTTTTTT. The rearrangement links TRBV7-8 to TRBJ2-2, with D possibly TRBD2 on 5 matching bases. The CDR3 loop spans 16 amino acids. Germline V CDR1 and CDR2: SGHVS, FQNEAQ. V was cut by 5 bases and J by 2 bases, with 15 bases left in between.

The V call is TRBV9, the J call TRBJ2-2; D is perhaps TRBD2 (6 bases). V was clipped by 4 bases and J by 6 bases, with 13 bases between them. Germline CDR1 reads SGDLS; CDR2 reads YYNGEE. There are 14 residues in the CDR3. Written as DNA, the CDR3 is TGTGCCAGCAGCCACCGCGGGACCCCCGGGGAGCTGTTTTTT. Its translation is CASSHRGTPGELFF.

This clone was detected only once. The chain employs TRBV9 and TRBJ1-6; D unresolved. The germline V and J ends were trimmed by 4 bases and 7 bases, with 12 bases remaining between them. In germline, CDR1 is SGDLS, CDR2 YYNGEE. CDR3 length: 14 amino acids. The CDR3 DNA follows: TGTGCCAGCAGCACCCGACCGGGAAATTCACCCCTCCACTTT. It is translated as CASSTRPGNSPLHF.

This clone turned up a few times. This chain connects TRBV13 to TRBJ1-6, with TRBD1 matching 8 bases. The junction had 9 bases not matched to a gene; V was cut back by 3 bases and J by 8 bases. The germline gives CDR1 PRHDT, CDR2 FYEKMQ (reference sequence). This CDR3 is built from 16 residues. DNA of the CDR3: TGTGCCAGCAGCTTCTCCCGGCAGGGGGCGGATTCACCCCTCCACTTT. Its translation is CASSFSRQGADSPLHF. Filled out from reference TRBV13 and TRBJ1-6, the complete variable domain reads AAGVIQSPRHLIKEKRETATLKCYPIPRHDTVYWYQQGPGQDPQFLISFYEKMQSDKGSIPDRFSAQQFSDYHSELNMSSLELGDSALYFCASSFSRQGADSPLHFGNGTRLTVT.

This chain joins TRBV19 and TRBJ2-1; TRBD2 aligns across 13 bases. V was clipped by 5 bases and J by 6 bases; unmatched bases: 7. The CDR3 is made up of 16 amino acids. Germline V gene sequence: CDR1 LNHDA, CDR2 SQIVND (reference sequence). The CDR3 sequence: CASSPTRTSGSNEQFF. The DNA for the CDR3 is TGTGCCAGTAGTCCTACCCGGACTAGCGGGAGCAATGAGCAGTTCTTC.

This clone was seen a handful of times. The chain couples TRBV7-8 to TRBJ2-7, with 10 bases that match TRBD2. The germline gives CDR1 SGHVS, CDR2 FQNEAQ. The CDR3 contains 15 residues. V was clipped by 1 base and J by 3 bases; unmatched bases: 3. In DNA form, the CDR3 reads TGTGCCAGCAGCTTAGGCAGGACTAGCGGCTACGAGCAGTACTTC. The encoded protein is CASSLGRTSGYEQYF. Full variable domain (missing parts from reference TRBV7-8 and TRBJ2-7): GAGVSQSPRYKVAKRGQDVALRCDPISGHVSLFWYQQALGQGPEFLTYFQNEAQLDKSGLPSDRFFAERPEGSVSTLKIQRTQQEDSAVYLCASSLGRTSGYEQYFGPGTRLTVT.

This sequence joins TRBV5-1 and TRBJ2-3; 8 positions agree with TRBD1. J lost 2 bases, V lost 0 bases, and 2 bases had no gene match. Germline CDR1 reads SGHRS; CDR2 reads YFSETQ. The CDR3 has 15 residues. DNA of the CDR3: TGCGCCAGCAGCTTGGGGGGACAGGACACAGATACGCAGTATTTT. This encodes CASSLGGQDTDTQYF. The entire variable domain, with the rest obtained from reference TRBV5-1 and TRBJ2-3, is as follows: KAGVTQTPRYLIKTRGQQVTLSCSPISGHRSVSWYQQTPGQGLQFLFEYFSETQRNKGNFPGRFSGRQFSNSRSEMNVSTLELGDSALYLCASSLGGQDTDTQYFGPGTRLTVL.

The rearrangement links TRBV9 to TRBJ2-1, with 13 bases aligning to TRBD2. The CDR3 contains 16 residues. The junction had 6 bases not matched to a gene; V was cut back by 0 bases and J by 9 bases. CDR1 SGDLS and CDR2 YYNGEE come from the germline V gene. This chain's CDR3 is CASSVVGLAGRGEQFF. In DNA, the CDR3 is TGTGCCAGCAGCGTAGTGGGACTAGCGGGGCGGGGTGAGCAGTTCTTC.

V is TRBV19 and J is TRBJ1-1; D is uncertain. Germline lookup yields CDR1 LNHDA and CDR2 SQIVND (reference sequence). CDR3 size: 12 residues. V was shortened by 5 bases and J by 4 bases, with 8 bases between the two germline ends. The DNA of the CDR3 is TGTGCCAGTAGTCAAGGAGGCACTGAAGCTTTCTTT. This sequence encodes CASSQGGTEAFF.

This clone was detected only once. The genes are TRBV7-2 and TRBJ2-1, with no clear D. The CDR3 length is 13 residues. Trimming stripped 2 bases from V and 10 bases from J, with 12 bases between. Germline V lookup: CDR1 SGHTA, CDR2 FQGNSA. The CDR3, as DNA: TGTGCCAGCAGCTTAATAGATGTCGGGGAGCAGTTCTTC. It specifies CASSLIDVGEQFF.

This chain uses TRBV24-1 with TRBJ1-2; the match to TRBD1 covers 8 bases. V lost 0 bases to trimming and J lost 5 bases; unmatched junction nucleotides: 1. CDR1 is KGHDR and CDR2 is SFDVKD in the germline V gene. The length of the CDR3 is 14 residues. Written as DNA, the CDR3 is TGTGCCACCAGTGATTTGGGACAGGGATATGGCTACACCTTC. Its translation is CATSDLGQGYGYTF.

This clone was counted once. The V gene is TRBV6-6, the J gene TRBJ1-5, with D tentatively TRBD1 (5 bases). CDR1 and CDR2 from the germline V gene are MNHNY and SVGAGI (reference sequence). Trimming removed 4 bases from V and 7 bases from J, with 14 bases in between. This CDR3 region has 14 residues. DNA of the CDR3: TGTGCCAGCAGTTCGGCCCAGGGAAAACAGCCCCAGCATTTT. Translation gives CASSSAQGKQPQHF.

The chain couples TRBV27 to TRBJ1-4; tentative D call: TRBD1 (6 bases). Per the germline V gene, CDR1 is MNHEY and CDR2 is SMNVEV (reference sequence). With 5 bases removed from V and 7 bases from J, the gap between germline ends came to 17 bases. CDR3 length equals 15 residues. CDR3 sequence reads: CASSPPGVSGEKLFF. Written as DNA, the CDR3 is TGTGCCAGCAGTCCCCCAGGGGTCTCGGGTGAAAAACTGTTTTTT.

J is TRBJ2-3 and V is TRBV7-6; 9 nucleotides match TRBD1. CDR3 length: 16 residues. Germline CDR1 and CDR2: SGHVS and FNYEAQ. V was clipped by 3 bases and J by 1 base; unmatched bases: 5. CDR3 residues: CASSFTGGSGTDTQYF. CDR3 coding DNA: TGTGCCAGCAGCTTTACAGGGGGCAGTGGCACAGATACGCAGTATTTT.

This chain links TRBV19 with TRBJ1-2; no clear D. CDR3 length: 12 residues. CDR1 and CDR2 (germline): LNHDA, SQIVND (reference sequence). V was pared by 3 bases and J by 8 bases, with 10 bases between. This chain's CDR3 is CASSIAGRGYTF. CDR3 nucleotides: TGTGCCAGTAGTATTGCGGGCCGGGGCTACACCTTC.

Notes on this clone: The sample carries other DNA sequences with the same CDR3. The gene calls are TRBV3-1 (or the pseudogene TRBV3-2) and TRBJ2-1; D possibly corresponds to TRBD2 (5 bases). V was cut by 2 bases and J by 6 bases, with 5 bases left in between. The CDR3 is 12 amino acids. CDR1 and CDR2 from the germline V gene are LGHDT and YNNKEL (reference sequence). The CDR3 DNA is TGTGCCAGCAGCCAAAGCGGCAATGAGCAGTTCTTC. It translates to CASSQSGNEQFF.

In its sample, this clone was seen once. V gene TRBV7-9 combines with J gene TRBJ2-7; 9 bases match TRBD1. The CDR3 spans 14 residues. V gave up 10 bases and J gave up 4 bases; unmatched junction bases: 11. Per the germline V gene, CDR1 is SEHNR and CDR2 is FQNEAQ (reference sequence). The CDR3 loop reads CAIQSGQGTYEQYF. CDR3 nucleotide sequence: TGTGCCATCCAATCGGGACAGGGAACGTACGAGCAGTACTTC.

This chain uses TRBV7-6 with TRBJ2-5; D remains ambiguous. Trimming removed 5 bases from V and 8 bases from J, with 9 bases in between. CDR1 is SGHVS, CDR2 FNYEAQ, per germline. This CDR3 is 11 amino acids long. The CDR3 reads CASSTEFTQYF. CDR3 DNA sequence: TGTGCCAGCAGCACTGAGTTTACCCAGTACTTC.

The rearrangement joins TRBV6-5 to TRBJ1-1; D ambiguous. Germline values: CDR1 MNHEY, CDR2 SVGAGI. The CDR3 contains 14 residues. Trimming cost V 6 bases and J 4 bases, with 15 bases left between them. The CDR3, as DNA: TGTGCCAGCAGCTCCGATCGGGTCGGCACTGAAGCTTTCTTT. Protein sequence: CASSSDRVGTEAFF.

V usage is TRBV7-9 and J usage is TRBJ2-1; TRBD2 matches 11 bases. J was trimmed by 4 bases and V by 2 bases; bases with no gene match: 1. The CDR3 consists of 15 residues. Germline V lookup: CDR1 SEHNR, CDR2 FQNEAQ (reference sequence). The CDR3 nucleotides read TGTGCCAGCAGCTTACTAGCGGGGGGTTACAATGAGCAGTTCTTC. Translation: CASSLLAGGYNEQFF.

The CDR3 loop is CASSSRETRGGEKLFF. Here the CDR3 DNA reads TGTGCCAGCAGCTCACGGGAGACCCGGGGAGGTGAAAAACTGTTTTTT. J is TRBJ1-4 and V is TRBV7-9; D ambiguous. The CDR3 consists of 16 residues. V was shortened by 4 bases and J by 7 bases, with 19 bases between the two germline ends. CDR1 is SEHNR, CDR2 FQNEAQ, per germline (reference sequence). The full variable domain, with the rest looked up from reference TRBV7-9 and TRBJ1-4, is DTGVSQNPRHKITKRGQNVTFRCDPISEHNRLYWYRQTLGQGPEFLTYFQNEAQLEKSRLLSDRFSAERPKGSFSTLEIQRTEQGDSAMYLCASSSRETRGGEKLFFGSGTQLSVL.

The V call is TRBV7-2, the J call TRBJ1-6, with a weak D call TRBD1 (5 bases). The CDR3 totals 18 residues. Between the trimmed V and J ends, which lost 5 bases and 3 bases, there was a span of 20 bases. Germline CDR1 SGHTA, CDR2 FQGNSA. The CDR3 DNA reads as TGTGCCAGCAGCCCTAGCCCGGGGGGGGGTTTCTATAATTCACCCCTCCACTTT. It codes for CASSPSPGGGFYNSPLHF.

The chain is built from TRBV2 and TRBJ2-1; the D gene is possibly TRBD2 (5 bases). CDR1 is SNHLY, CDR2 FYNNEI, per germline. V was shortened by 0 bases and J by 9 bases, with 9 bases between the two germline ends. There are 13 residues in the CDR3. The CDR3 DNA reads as TGTGCCAGCAGTGAAGCGCCGGGGATTGAGCAGTTCTTC. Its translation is CASSEAPGIEQFF.

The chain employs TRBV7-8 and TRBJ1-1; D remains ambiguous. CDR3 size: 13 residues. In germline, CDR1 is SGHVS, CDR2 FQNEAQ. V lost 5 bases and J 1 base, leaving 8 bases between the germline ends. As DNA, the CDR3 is TGTGCCAGCAGCCTCCGGGGGAACACTGAAGCTTTCTTT. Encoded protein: CASSLRGNTEAFF.

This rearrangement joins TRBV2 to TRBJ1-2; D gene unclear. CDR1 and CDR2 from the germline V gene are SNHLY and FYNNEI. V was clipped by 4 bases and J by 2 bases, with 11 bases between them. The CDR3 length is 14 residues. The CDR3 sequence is CASSVFEKNYGYTF. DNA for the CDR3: TGTGCCAGCAGTGTGTTTGAGAAAAACTATGGCTACACCTTC.

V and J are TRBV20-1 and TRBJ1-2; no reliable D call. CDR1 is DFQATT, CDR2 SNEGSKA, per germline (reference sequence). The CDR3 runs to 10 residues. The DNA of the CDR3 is TGCAAGACATTCCGCTATGGCTACACCTTC. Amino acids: CKTFRYGYTF.

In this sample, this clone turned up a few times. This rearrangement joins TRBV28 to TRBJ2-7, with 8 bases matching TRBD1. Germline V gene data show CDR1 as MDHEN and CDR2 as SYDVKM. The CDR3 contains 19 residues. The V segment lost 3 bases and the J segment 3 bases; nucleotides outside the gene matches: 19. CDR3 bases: TGTGCCAGCAGTTTTTTATTGGGCCCAGGGGGCGATATTAGCTACGAGCAGTACTTC. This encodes CASSFLLGPGGDISYEQYF.

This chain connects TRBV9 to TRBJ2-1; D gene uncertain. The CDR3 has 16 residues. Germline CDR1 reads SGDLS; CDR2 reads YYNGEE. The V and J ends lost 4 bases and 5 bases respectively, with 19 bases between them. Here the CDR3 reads CASSKQPNPGHNEQFF. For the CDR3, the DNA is TGTGCCAGCAGCAAACAACCAAACCCTGGCCACAATGAGCAGTTCTTC.

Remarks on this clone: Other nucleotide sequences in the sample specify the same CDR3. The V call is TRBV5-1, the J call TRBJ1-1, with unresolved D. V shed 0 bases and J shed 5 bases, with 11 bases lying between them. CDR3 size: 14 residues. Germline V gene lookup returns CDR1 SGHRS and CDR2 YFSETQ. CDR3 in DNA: TGCGCCAGCAGCTTGGAGGGTGCGGGGACTGAAGCTTTCTTT. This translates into CASSLEGAGTEAFF. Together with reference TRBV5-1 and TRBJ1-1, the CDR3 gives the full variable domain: KAGVTQTPRYLIKTRGQQVTLSCSPISGHRSVSWYQQTPGQGLQFLFEYFSETQRNKGNFPGRFSGRQFSNSRSEMNVSTLELGDSALYLCASSLEGAGTEAFFGQGTRLTVV.